The present T cell receptor (beta chain) was sequenced within a study of T cell responses to AZD1222 COVID-19 vaccine. Profiling relied on immunoSEQ multiplex PCR, and the TCRdb table lists in-frame clones only, not all of them. The table shows some 150,000 clones, with around nine tenths occurring only once. Trimming cost V 1 base and J 8 bases, with 20 bases left between them. The germline V gene encodes CDR1 KGHDR and CDR2 SFDVKD. This CDR3 region has 17 residues. The TCR sequence derives from an adult in good health. Here the sequenced sample was peripheral blood, taken on day 0 of AZD1222 vaccination. This rearrangement joins TRBV24-1 to TRBJ2-1, with D tentatively TRBD2 (5 bases). The CDR3 is CATSDFVGPGAGDEQFF. CDR3 nucleotides: TGTGCCACCAGTGATTTTGTCGGGCCCGGCGCGGGCGATGAGCAGTTCTTC.